Following are 8 T cell receptor beta chains from one sample sequenced in a study of blood T cell repertoires in COVID-19. The table came from immunoSEQ multiplex PCR; TCRdb's copy has only in-frame clones and leaves some out. Of around 170,000 clones in the sample, about 86% are singletons; the top ten hold roughly 7%. The specimen was peripheral blood. Source of these receptors: a man aged 50 to 60 with active or convalescent COVID-19.

This chain links TRBV5-1 with TRBJ1-2; TRBD1 is a possible D gene (5 bases). Trimming removed 1 base from V and 4 bases from J, with 17 bases in between. The germline gives CDR1 SGHRS, CDR2 YFSETQ. The CDR3 extends over 16 amino acids. The CDR3 DNA reads TGCGCCAGCAGCTTGAATTCCGGGGGACTTATCTATGGCTACACCTTC. This sequence encodes CASSLNSGGLIYGYTF.

Notes on this clone: In the same sample, other DNA sequences code for this CDR3. The chain recombines TRBV19 with TRBJ1-3; maybe TRBD1 (5 bases). Germline V lookup: CDR1 LNHDA, CDR2 SQIVND (reference sequence). The CDR3 spans 14 residues. Trimming stripped 4 bases from V and 0 bases from J, with 7 bases between. The CDR3 coding sequence is TGTGCCAGTAGTACCCAGGGCTCTGGAAACACCATATATTTT. It encodes CASSTQGSGNTIYF. Full variable domain (missing parts from reference TRBV19 and TRBJ1-3): DGGITQSPKYLFRKEGQNVTLSCEQNLNHDAMYWYRQDPGQGLRLIYYSQIVNDFQKGDIAEGYSVSREKKESFPLTVTSAQKNPTAFYLCASSTQGSGNTIYFGEGSWLTVV.

J is TRBJ1-2 and V is TRBV9, with D uncertain. This CDR3 has 12 residues. Looked up from germline, CDR1 is SGDLS and CDR2 is YYNGEE. Trimming removed 4 bases at V and 4 bases at J, with 8 bases between. DNA of the CDR3: TGTGCCAGCAGCCTTCCGTCCTATGGCTACACCTTC. It specifies CASSLPSYGYTF.

This chain joins TRBV7-9 and TRBJ2-7; a possible D gene is TRBD1 (5 bases). This CDR3 contains 14 residues. V lost 2 bases, J lost 2 bases, and 10 bases lay in between. The germline V gene encodes CDR1 SEHNR and CDR2 FQNEAQ (reference sequence). CDR3 in DNA: TGTGCCAGCAGCTTATCAGACAGTACCTACGAGCAGTACTTC. Protein sequence: CASSLSDSTYEQYF.

The chain combines TRBV7-9 with TRBJ1-1; D remains unclear. The V end was cut by 6 bases, the J end by 5 bases, with 19 bases between. CDR3 length: 15 amino acids. Germline values: CDR1 SEHNR, CDR2 FQNEAQ (reference sequence). The CDR3 region has the DNA TGTGCCAGCAGTTACACCCCCGGGGAACGGACTGAAGCTTTCTTT. This codes for CASSYTPGERTEAFF.

The rearrangement uses TRBV10-3 and TRBJ2-3; D gene unclear. Trimming cost V 4 bases and J 5 bases, with 13 bases left between them. The germline V gene encodes CDR1 ENHRY and CDR2 SYGVKD. This CDR3 contains 14 residues. In DNA form, the CDR3 reads TGTGCCATCAGTGGCAAAGAGAATGGAGATACGCAGTATTTT. It is translated as CAISGKENGDTQYF.

This sequence joins TRBV7-2 and TRBJ2-1; TRBD1 is a possible D gene (5 bases). V lost 3 bases, J lost 2 bases, and 11 bases lay in between. Germline V lookup: CDR1 SGHTA, CDR2 FQGNSA. The CDR3 spans 15 residues. CDR3 nucleotide sequence: TGTGCCAGCAGCTTTGTACAGGACGCCTACAATGAGCAGTTCTTC. Amino acids: CASSFVQDAYNEQFF.

The chain joins TRBV19 to TRBJ2-1; 10 bases fit TRBD2. Trimming took 0 bases from V and 0 from J; bases not matched to a gene: 5. Germline loops: CDR1 LNHDA, CDR2 SQIVND (reference sequence). The CDR3 sequence is 18 residues long. The CDR3 is CASSIESPSGSSYNEQFF. The CDR3 DNA sequence: TGTGCCAGTAGTATAGAGTCTCCTAGCGGGAGCTCCTACAATGAGCAGTTCTTC.